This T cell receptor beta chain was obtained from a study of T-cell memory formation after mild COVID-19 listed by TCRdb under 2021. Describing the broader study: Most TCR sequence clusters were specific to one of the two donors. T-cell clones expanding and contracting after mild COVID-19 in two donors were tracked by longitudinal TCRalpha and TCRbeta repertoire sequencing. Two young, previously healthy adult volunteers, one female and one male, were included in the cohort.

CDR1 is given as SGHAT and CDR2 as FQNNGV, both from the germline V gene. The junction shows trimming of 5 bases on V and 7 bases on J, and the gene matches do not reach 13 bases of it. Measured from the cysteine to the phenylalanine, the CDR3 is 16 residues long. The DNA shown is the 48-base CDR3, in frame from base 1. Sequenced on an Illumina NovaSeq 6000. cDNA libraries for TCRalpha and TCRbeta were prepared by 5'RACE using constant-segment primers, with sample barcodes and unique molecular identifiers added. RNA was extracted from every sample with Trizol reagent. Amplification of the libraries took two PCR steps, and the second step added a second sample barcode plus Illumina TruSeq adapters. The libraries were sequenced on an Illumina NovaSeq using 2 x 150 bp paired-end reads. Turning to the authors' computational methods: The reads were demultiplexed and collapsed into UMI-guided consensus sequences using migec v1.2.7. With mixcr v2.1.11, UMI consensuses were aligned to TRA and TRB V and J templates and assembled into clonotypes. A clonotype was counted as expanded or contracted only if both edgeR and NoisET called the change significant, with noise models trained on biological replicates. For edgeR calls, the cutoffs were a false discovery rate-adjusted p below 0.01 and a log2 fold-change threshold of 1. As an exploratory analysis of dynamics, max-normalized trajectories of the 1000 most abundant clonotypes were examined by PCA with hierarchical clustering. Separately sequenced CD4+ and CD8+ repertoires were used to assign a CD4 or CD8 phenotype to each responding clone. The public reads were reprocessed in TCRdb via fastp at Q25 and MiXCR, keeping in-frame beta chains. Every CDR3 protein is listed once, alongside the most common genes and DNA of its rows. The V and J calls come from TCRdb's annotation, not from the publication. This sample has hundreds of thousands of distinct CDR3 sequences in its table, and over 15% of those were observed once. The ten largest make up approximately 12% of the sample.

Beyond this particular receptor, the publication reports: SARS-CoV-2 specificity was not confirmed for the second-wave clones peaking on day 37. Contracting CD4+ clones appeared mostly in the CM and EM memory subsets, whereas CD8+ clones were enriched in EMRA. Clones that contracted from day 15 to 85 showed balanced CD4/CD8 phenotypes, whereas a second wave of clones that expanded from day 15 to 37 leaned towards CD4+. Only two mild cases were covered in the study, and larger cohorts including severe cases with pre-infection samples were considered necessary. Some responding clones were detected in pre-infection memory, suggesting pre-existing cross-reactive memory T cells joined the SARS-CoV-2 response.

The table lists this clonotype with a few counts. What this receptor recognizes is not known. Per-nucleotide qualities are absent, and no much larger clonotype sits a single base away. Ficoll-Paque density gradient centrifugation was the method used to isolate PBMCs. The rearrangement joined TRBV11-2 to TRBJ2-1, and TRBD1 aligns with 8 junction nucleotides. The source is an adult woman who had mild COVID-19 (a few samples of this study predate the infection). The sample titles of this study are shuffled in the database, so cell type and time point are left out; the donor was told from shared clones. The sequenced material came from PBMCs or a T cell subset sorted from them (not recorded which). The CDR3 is CASSLTGGLLLNEQFF. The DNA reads TGTGCCAGCAGCCTAACAGGGGGACTGCTCTTAAATGAGCAGTTCTTC.